This TCR beta chain is drawn from a study of shared clonotypes between healthy human individuals. Study summary: The donor group consisted of two women and a few men, aged 18 to 49.

The CDR3 is made up of 14 amino acids. Trimming removed 4 bases at V and 4 bases at J, with 13 bases between. The germline gives CDR1 MDHEN, CDR2 SYDVKM. Study findings and constraints: The study's rarefaction showed incomplete sorted-subset sequencing despite large depth.

As for this clone: Its cognate antigen is unknown.

The data were produced by immunoSEQ multiplex PCR, yet TCRdb's version contains in-frame clones alone and is incomplete. This table holds around 2.5 million clones, 93% found once. This sequence was found in a young man in good health. Some clones in this sample may be carry-over from other donors' samples. Specimen: naive CD4+ T cells from PBMCs. Subset noted: CD45RA+ positively selected. The chain joins TRBV28 to TRBJ1-1, with D tentatively TRBD1 (5 bases). The CDR3 bases are TGTGCCAGCAGTTACGCCAGGGAAATCACTGAAGCTTTCTTT. Protein: CASSYAREITEAFF.